This is a list of T cell receptor beta chains from one sample in a study of shared clonotypes between healthy human individuals. Sequencing used immunoSEQ multiplex PCR; TCRdb keeps in-frame clones, though not all of them. The profile shows 850,000 to 1,200,000 clones, more than 65% of them singletons. Sequencing was carried out using memory CD4+ T cells sorted from blood. These receptors were taken from a man aged 18-30 years in good health. Each CDR3 is given without its conserved first and last residue. Each record gives: V gene, J gene, clone size, CDR3 protein. Expanded clones are given a class, and other clones once, few, many or no size at all.

V gene: TRBV7-9
J gene: TRBJ1-1
clone size: NA
CDR3 protein: ASSPLGGTEAF

V gene: TRBV27
J gene: TRBJ1-6
clone size: NA
CDR3 protein: ASSFAGRNSPLH

V gene: TRBV11-2
J gene: TRBJ2-1
clone size: few
CDR3 protein: ASSTGIGSYNEQF

V gene: TRBV19
J gene: TRBJ2-5
clone size: NA
CDR3 protein: ASSIGMTGQETQY

V gene: TRBV5-1
J gene: TRBJ2-2
clone size: NA
CDR3 protein: ASSLDPGSNTGELF

V gene: TRBV27
J gene: TRBJ2-3
clone size: NA
CDR3 protein: ASSDRGRVPTDTQY

V gene: TRBV5-1
J gene: TRBJ2-7
clone size: once
CDR3 protein: ASSLLGQATYEQY

V gene: TRBV7-2
J gene: TRBJ1-6
clone size: NA
CDR3 protein: ASSATGTQGSPLH

V gene: TRBV5-1
J gene: TRBJ2-3
clone size: NA
CDR3 protein: ASSLATASTDTQY

V gene: TRBV5-6
J gene: TRBJ1-4
clone size: few
CDR3 protein: ASSARDRNEKLF

V gene: TRBV14
J gene: TRBJ2-7
clone size: NA
CDR3 protein: ASSRSGPLSEQY

V gene: TRBV21-1
J gene: TRBJ1-2
clone size: NA
CDR3 protein: ASSKAGGTYGYT

V gene: TRBV30
J gene: TRBJ1-4
clone size: NA
CDR3 protein: AWSPGGRRANEKLF

V gene: TRBV6-5
J gene: TRBJ2-7
clone size: NA
CDR3 protein: ASSYRSSKAYEQY

V gene: TRBV5-6
J gene: TRBJ1-4
clone size: once
CDR3 protein: ASSPGGGEKLF

V gene: TRBV11-2
J gene: TRBJ1-2
clone size: NA
CDR3 protein: ASSLRGERNYGYT

V gene: TRBV5-4
J gene: TRBJ1-5
clone size: NA
CDR3 protein: ASSYRTGGESQPQH

V gene: TRBV7-2
J gene: TRBJ2-7
clone size: NA
CDR3 protein: ASSPRARPLLYEQY

V gene: TRBV6-6
J gene: TRBJ2-5
clone size: NA
CDR3 protein: ASSSDGDIQETQY

V gene: TRBV18
J gene: TRBJ2-1
clone size: NA
CDR3 protein: ASSREGGRADPNEQF

V gene: TRBV5-4
J gene: TRBJ2-2
clone size: NA
CDR3 protein: ASSRVSAGELF

V gene: TRBV7-8
J gene: TRBJ2-5
clone size: NA
CDR3 protein: ASSPRTFQETQY

V gene: TRBV18
J gene: TRBJ2-7
clone size: NA
CDR3 protein: ASSPLQGYEQY

V gene: TRBV20-1
J gene: TRBJ1-4
clone size: few
CDR3 protein: SARRNEKLF

V gene: TRBV5-5
J gene: TRBJ1-1
clone size: NA
CDR3 protein: ASSLGQGLNTEAF

V gene: TRBV27
J gene: TRBJ1-6
clone size: NA
CDR3 protein: ASSTAGTLNSPLH